These 26 T cell receptor beta chains came from one sample sequenced in a study of OX40 agonist ivuxolimab in advanced cancers. The data were produced by immunoSEQ multiplex PCR, yet TCRdb's version contains in-frame clones alone and is incomplete. The table has about 29,000 clones, about 90% seen once; the top ten hold about 9.4%. The input for sequencing was CD4+ or CD8+ T cells sorted from blood, taken in a trial of the OX40 agonist ivuxolimab. The origin of the receptors is an adult with an advanced solid tumor such as melanoma, head and neck, liver or kidney cancer.

The chain combines TRBV27 with TRBJ2-3; no definite D call. Trimming took 5 bases from V and 2 from J, leaving 14 bases between them. Germline values: CDR1 MNHEY, CDR2 SMNVEV (reference sequence). The CDR3 is made up of 15 amino acids. In DNA form, the CDR3 reads TGTGCCAGCAGTGTTCGTGGGGTCCTCACAGATACGCAGTATTTT. Its protein product is CASSVRGVLTDTQYF.

This rearrangement joins TRBV30 to TRBJ1-1; D is undetermined. This CDR3 contains 13 residues. Germline V gives CDR1 GTSNPN, CDR2 SVGIG (reference sequence). The V end was cut by 3 bases, the J end by 7 bases, with 15 bases between. The CDR3: CAWRPPSTHEAFF. The CDR3, as DNA: TGTGCCTGGAGACCACCTAGTACCCATGAAGCTTTCTTT.

This clone was observed a single time. This chain joins TRBV9 and TRBJ2-5, with D perhaps TRBD1 (5 bases). V lost 4 bases to trimming and J lost 3 bases, with 16 bases between them. Germline V gives CDR1 SGDLS, CDR2 YYNGEE. This CDR3 is 15 amino acids long. CDR3 residues: CASSKTQVSEETQYF. The CDR3 nucleotides read TGTGCCAGCAGCAAAACACAGGTCTCAGAAGAGACCCAGTACTTC.

This chain joins TRBV6-5 and TRBJ2-7; TRBD1 matches 9 bases. The V segment lost 5 bases and the J segment 5 bases; nucleotides outside the gene matches: 7. Germline CDR1 reads MNHEY; CDR2 reads SVGAGI. The CDR3 is 14 amino acids. The CDR3 region is CASSEWDRVHEQYF. The CDR3, as DNA: TGTGCCAGCAGTGAATGGGACAGGGTCCACGAGCAGTACTTC.

The genes are TRBV7-2 and TRBJ2-7, with 12 bases aligning to TRBD2. V shed 1 base and J 4 bases; nucleotides not matched to a gene: 5. The V gene's germline CDR1 is SGHTA and CDR2 FQGNSA. This CDR3 spans 16 amino acids. The CDR3 DNA is TGTGCCAGCAGCTTAGAACTAGCGGGGGGAAAGTACGAGCAGTACTTC. Translation: CASSLELAGGKYEQYF. Full variable domain (outside the CDR3, taken from reference TRBV7-2 and TRBJ2-7): GAGVSQSPSNKVTEKGKDVELRCDPISGHTALYWYRQSLGQGLEFLIYFQGNSAPDKSGLPSDRFSAERTGGSVSTLTIQRTQQEDSAVYLCASSLELAGGKYEQYFGPGTRLTVT.

J is TRBJ1-1 and V is TRBV6-6; D gene uncertain. From germline, CDR1 is MNHNY and CDR2 SVGAGI (reference sequence). The CDR3 sequence is 15 residues long. Trimming shortened V by 1 base and J by 1 base, and 10 bases separated the two germline ends. The chain's CDR3 is CASSYWQDTNTEAFF. As DNA, the CDR3 is TGTGCCAGCAGTTACTGGCAGGATACGAACACTGAAGCTTTCTTT.

The chain recombines TRBV6-5 with TRBJ2-7; TRBD2 is a possible D gene (6 bases). The germline CDR1 and CDR2 sequences are MNHEY and SVGAGI. V was trimmed by 0 bases and J by 5 bases, leaving 14 bases between them. The CDR3 is made up of 15 amino acids. CDR3 residues: CASSYSTLAIHEQYF. The CDR3 DNA reads as TGTGCCAGCAGTTACTCGACACTAGCAATTCACGAGCAGTACTTC.

This clone was detected a few times. The chain combines TRBV5-5 with TRBJ1-1; a possible D gene is TRBD1 (6 bases). The CDR3 runs 13 residues. Germline V CDR1 and CDR2: SGHKS, YYEKEE (reference sequence). Deletions cut 2 bases from V and 4 bases from J, with 9 bases between. Written as DNA, the CDR3 is TGTGCCAGCAGCTTCTGGGGGGCCACTGAAGCTTTCTTT. Residues: CASSFWGATEAFF.

The chain employs TRBV27 and TRBJ2-1; TRBD2 matches 10 bases. V lost 5 bases, J lost 5 bases, and 9 bases stayed unmatched. Per germline, CDR1 MNHEY and CDR2 SMNVEV (reference sequence). The CDR3 has 16 amino acids. This CDR3 is CASSPYLAGVDNEQFF. For the CDR3, the DNA is TGTGCCAGCAGTCCCTATCTAGCGGGAGTGGACAATGAGCAGTTCTTC.

The chain joins TRBV27 to TRBJ2-7, with 10 bases aligning to TRBD1. The length of the CDR3 is 15 residues. The junction had 8 bases not matched to a gene; V was cut back by 5 bases and J by 4 bases. Germline CDR1 MNHEY, CDR2 SMNVEV (reference sequence). CDR3 in amino acids: CASSPGQGDFYEQYF. The CDR3 DNA reads as TGTGCCAGCAGTCCCGGACAGGGGGATTTTTACGAGCAGTACTTC.

The V and J genes are TRBV10-2 and TRBJ1-3, with a possible D match to TRBD1 (5 bases). Germline lookup yields CDR1 WSHSY and CDR2 SAAADI. The CDR3 length is 13 residues. V lost 3 bases to trimming and J lost 4 bases, with 7 bases between them. The CDR3 here is CASSETGGNTIYF. As DNA, the CDR3 is TGCGCCAGCAGTGAAACAGGAGGAAACACCATATATTTT.

The chain combines TRBV10-3 with TRBJ2-7, with D possibly being TRBD1 or TRBD2 (5 bases each). The germline V and J ends were trimmed by 8 bases and 1 base, with 12 bases remaining between them. This CDR3 has 13 residues. Germline V gene sequence: CDR1 ENHRY, CDR2 SYGVKD. The CDR3 DNA reads TGTGCCATCGGGACGGCCATTTCCTACGAGCAGTACTTC. Translating gives CAIGTAISYEQYF.

V gene TRBV7-3 combines with J gene TRBJ2-1, with unresolved D. The CDR3 spans 13 residues. CDR1 is SGHTA and CDR2 is FQGTGA in the germline V gene. The germline V and J ends were trimmed by 4 bases and 4 bases, with 8 bases remaining between them. In DNA form, the CDR3 reads TGTGCCAGCAGCTCCAACGGGTACAATGAGCAGTTCTTC. This gives the protein CASSSNGYNEQFF. Full variable domain (remainder filled in from reference TRBV7-3 and TRBJ2-1): GAGVSQTPSNKVTEKGKYVELRCDPISGHTALYWYRQSLGQGPEFLIYFQGTGAADDSGLPNDRFFAVRPEGSVSTLKIQRTERGDSAVYLCASSSNGYNEQFFGPGTRLTVL.

The chain links TRBV27 to TRBJ2-1, with D uncertain. V shed 2 bases and J shed 7 bases, with 12 bases lying between them. The CDR3 covers 14 residues. CDR1 MNHEY and CDR2 SMNVEV come from the germline V gene (reference sequence). The DNA for the CDR3 is TGTGCCAGCAGTTTAGGGGTAGTGGGGAATGAGCAGTTCTTC. Its protein is CASSLGVVGNEQFF.

This clone was seen only once. The chain joins TRBV6-5 to TRBJ1-5; no clear D gene. Trimming pared 5 bases from V and 0 bases from J, leaving 8 bases between. Germline V gene sequence: CDR1 MNHEY, CDR2 SVGAGI. The CDR3 consists of 14 residues. The DNA for the CDR3 is TGTGCCAGCAGTCCGTTAGATAGCAATCAGCCCCAGCATTTT. Residues: CASSPLDSNQPQHF.

V gene TRBV10-3 combines with J gene TRBJ2-1, with 12 bases lining up with TRBD2. Trimming removed 9 bases from V and 7 bases from J; junction bases left unmatched: 1. The germline V gene encodes CDR1 ENHRY and CDR2 SYGVKD. The CDR3 spans 12 residues. The CDR3 loop is CAIGLAGNEQFF. The CDR3 nucleotides are TGTGCCATAGGACTAGCGGGAAATGAGCAGTTCTTC.

The chain employs TRBV7-6 and TRBJ2-1; 8 nucleotides align to TRBD2. Germline CDR1 and CDR2: SGHVS and FNYEAQ. This CDR3 contains 14 residues. With V trimmed by 4 bases and J by 7 bases, 6 bases remained unmatched. In nucleotides, the CDR3 is TGTGCCAGCAGCTCTGGACTAGCTTCTAATGAGCAGTTCTTC. Its protein product is CASSSGLASNEQFF.

The chain joins TRBV7-9 to TRBJ1-1; a weak D match, TRBD1 (6 bases). Germline V gene data show CDR1 as SEHNR and CDR2 as FQNEAQ (reference sequence). Deletions cut 6 bases from V and 6 bases from J, with 14 bases between. This CDR3 region has 13 residues. CDR3 in amino acids: CASRQGGYAEAFF. CDR3 DNA sequence: TGTGCCAGCAGACAAGGGGGGTACGCTGAAGCTTTCTTT.

The chain is built from TRBV27 and TRBJ1-2; the D gene is possibly TRBD1 (6 bases). Germline V gene sequence: CDR1 MNHEY, CDR2 SMNVEV (reference sequence). Deletions cut 0 bases from V and 2 bases from J, with 19 bases between. The CDR3 length is 18 residues. CDR3 loop: CASSLSRGGLTPNYGYTF. The CDR3 DNA is TGTGCCAGCAGTTTATCGAGGGGGGGGCTGACTCCCAACTATGGCTACACCTTC.

This sequence joins TRBV27 and TRBJ2-7; D might be TRBD2 (5 bases). The CDR3 sequence is 14 residues long. Germline V gene sequence: CDR1 MNHEY, CDR2 SMNVEV (reference sequence). Trimming stripped 6 bases from V and 3 bases from J, with 15 bases between. In DNA, the CDR3 is TGTGCCAGCAGACCTTTTGTGGGAGACTACGAGCAGTACTTC. This sequence encodes CASRPFVGDYEQYF.

The V gene is TRBV18, the J gene TRBJ2-7; possible D gene TRBD1, 5 bases. This CDR3 is built from 16 residues. V was pared by 1 base and J by 2 bases, with 15 bases between. Per germline, CDR1 KGHSH and CDR2 LQKENI. CDR3 protein: CASSPLHWGPTYEQYF. The DNA of the CDR3 is TGTGCCAGCTCACCACTCCATTGGGGCCCAACCTACGAGCAGTACTTC.

The genes are TRBV7-6 and TRBJ2-7; possibly TRBD1 or TRBD2 for D (5 bases each). The germline V and J ends were trimmed by 4 bases and 4 bases, with 14 bases remaining between them. The CDR3 sequence is 14 residues long. Germline V lookup: CDR1 SGHVS, CDR2 FNYEAQ. The CDR3 DNA follows: TGTGCCAGCAGCTCGGGACCGCAAGATTACGAGCAGTACTTC. Its translation: CASSSGPQDYEQYF.

The J gene is TRBJ1-2, the V gene TRBV7-2; D unresolved. Trimming shortened V by 5 bases and J by 3 bases, and 13 bases separated the two germline ends. The CDR3 has 14 amino acids. The germline V gene has CDR1 SGHTA and CDR2 FQGNSA. The CDR3 region has the DNA TGTGCCAGCAGCCAAGACTCGCAGTACTATGGCTACACCTTC. As protein: CASSQDSQYYGYTF.

In this sample, this clone turned up once. The chain is built from TRBV2 and TRBJ2-3; D perhaps matches TRBD2 (6 bases). Looked up from germline, CDR1 is SNHLY and CDR2 is FYNNEI. Trimming stripped 7 bases from V and 1 base from J, with 15 bases between. This CDR3 spans 15 amino acids. The CDR3 here is CASTTSVAGTDTQYF. The CDR3 DNA reads as TGTGCCAGCACCACGTCGGTAGCGGGCACAGATACGCAGTATTTT.

This chain links TRBV7-9 with TRBJ2-7; possible D gene TRBD2, 5 bases. Germline-derived CDR1 and CDR2 are SEHNR and FQNEAQ (reference sequence). The CDR3 spans 15 residues. Trimming took 3 bases from V and 1 from J, leaving 13 bases between them. The CDR3: CASSFSGGISYEQYF. CDR3 DNA sequence: TGTGCCAGCAGCTTCTCCGGAGGAATTTCCTACGAGCAGTACTTC.

This chain links TRBV27 with TRBJ1-1; unclear D gene. This CDR3 has 16 amino acids. CDR1 is MNHEY and CDR2 is SMNVEV in the germline V gene (reference sequence). The V end lost 5 bases, the J end lost 2 bases, and 18 bases lay between the germline ends. The CDR3 region is CASSLSQGIFNTEAFF. The CDR3 DNA follows: TGTGCCAGCAGTCTCTCCCAAGGGATTTTCAACACTGAAGCTTTCTTT.